Listed here are 27 T cell receptor beta chains from one sample, sequenced in a study of neoadjuvant anti-PD-1 for oral cavity cancer (dated by TCRdb to the early 2020s). The intended sense of this specimen's time point label: before neoadjuvant nivolumab. Libraries were constructed by the immunoSEQ multiplex PCR assay. Held by TCRdb, this immuneACCESS table contains in-frame sequences only and omits some clones. Under half of the omission traces to an unresolved V gene where checked; the cause of the rest is unknown. For this sample there are 17,000 or so clones; 65% appear just once. Of the sample, 2% to 3% is held by the ten largest clones. The sequencing used PBMCs, collected before nivolumab (anti-PD-1) treatment. These receptors were taken from a person aged 40 to 85 with oral cavity squamous cell carcinoma.

This clone has a handful of counts. V is TRBV28 and J is TRBJ1-3; no reliable D call. The V gene lost 5 bases and the J gene lost 4 bases, with 3 bases spanning the gap. Germline CDR1 MDHEN, CDR2 SYDVKM. The CDR3 spans 11 residues. CDR3 DNA: TGTGCCAGCAGTCTAGGAAACACCATATATTTT. Encoded protein: CASSLGNTIYF.

V is TRBV5-1 and J is TRBJ2-2, with TRBD1 as a possible D gene (7 bases). CDR1 and CDR2 (germline): SGHRS, YFSETQ. The CDR3 length is 16 residues. Trimming took off 1 base at V and 4 bases at J, with 14 bases between the two ends. The CDR3 protein is CASSLSLQGGTGELFF. CDR3 coding DNA: TGCGCCAGCAGCTTGAGCCTTCAGGGGGGCACCGGGGAGCTGTTTTTT.

The rearrangement uses TRBV7-2 and TRBJ2-1; D gene uncertain. The V gene lost 0 bases and the J gene lost 1 base, with 16 bases spanning the gap. The CDR3 sequence is 18 residues long. Germline V gene sequence: CDR1 SGHTA, CDR2 FQGNSA. DNA for the CDR3: TGTGCCAGCAGCTTAGCAGCTCCTGGCAGGTCTTCCTACAATGAGCAGTTCTTC. It translates to CASSLAAPGRSSYNEQFF.

In DNA form, the CDR3 reads TGTGCCAGCAGTACAGACAGGGCAGGAACCGGGGAGCTGTTTTTT. Translated: CASSTDRAGTGELFF. The gene calls are TRBV2 and TRBJ2-2; TRBD1 matches at 7 bases. This CDR3 comprises 15 residues. The V gene end was trimmed by 5 bases and the J gene end by 5 bases; junction bases not matched to a gene: 8. Germline lookup yields CDR1 SNHLY and CDR2 FYNNEI.

V is TRBV5-6 and J is TRBJ1-1, with a weak D call TRBD1 (6 bases). CDR1 and CDR2 (germline): SGHDT, YYEEEE. CDR3 size: 16 residues. The V end was cut by 0 bases, the J end by 0 bases, with 12 bases between. The chain's CDR3 is CASSLDRVGVNTEAFF. The CDR3, as DNA: TGTGCCAGCAGCTTGGACAGGGTAGGAGTGAACACTGAAGCTTTCTTT.

The chain joins TRBV5-1 to TRBJ1-1; a weak D match, TRBD1 (6 bases). V lost 7 bases to trimming and J lost 4 bases, with 17 bases between them. Germline assignment: CDR1 SGHRS and CDR2 YFSETQ. This CDR3 region has 14 residues. The CDR3 DNA follows: TGCGCCAGCGCTACAATACAGGGAAGCACTGAAGCTTTCTTT. Protein: CASATIQGSTEAFF.

J is TRBJ1-1 and V is TRBV10-3; D is uncertain. Trimming took 3 bases from V and 3 from J, leaving 2 bases between them. Germline assignment: CDR1 ENHRY and CDR2 SYGVKD. The length of the CDR3 is 11 residues. The CDR3 DNA follows: TGTGCCATCAGTGAATACACTGAAGCTTTCTTT. It yields the protein CAISEYTEAFF.

The J gene is TRBJ2-5, the V gene TRBV5-1, with TRBD1 as a possible D gene (6 bases). The germline gives CDR1 SGHRS, CDR2 YFSETQ. The CDR3 is made up of 15 amino acids. With 4 bases removed from V and 3 bases from J, the gap between germline ends came to 16 bases. For the CDR3, the DNA is TGCGCCAGCAGCGCCACCGGGACAAGGGAAGAGACCCAGTACTTC. Translated: CASSATGTREETQYF.

This chain connects TRBV29-1 to TRBJ2-7, with no clear D. CDR1 and CDR2 (germline): SQVTM, ANQGSEA. The CDR3 runs to 13 residues. The V gene lost 2 bases and the J gene lost 0 bases, with 8 bases spanning the gap. In DNA form, the CDR3 reads TGCAGCGTTGAATCGACGTTCTCCTACGAGCAGTACTTC. It yields the protein CSVESTFSYEQYF.

The CDR3 reads CASSLKSLAGDNEQFF. The DNA of the CDR3 is TGCGCCAGCAGCTTGAAGTCTCTAGCGGGAGACAATGAGCAGTTCTTC. This chain joins TRBV5-1 and TRBJ2-1; 10 bases are shared with TRBD2. Germline-derived CDR1 and CDR2 are SGHRS and YFSETQ. CDR3 length equals 16 residues. V gave up 1 base and J gave up 5 bases; unmatched junction bases: 6.

This clone was counted a few times. The chain uses TRBV2 and TRBJ1-1; no clear D. The CDR3 totals 14 residues. Looked up from germline, CDR1 is SNHLY and CDR2 is FYNNEI. V dropped 3 bases and J dropped 0 bases, with 8 bases sitting between them. CDR3 nucleotide sequence: TGTGCCAGCAGTGATTTCCCTATGAACACTGAAGCTTTCTTT. It is translated as CASSDFPMNTEAFF.

The chain has TRBV2 and TRBJ1-1, with TRBD1 matching 7 bases. V gave up 4 bases and J gave up 0 bases; unmatched junction bases: 2. CDR1 and CDR2 from the germline V gene are SNHLY and FYNNEI. The CDR3 has 14 residues. The CDR3, as DNA: TGTGCCAGCAGTGCAGGGACAGTGAACACTGAAGCTTTCTTT. It specifies CASSAGTVNTEAFF.

V and J are TRBV29-1 and TRBJ2-7; 9 positions match TRBD1. There are 15 residues in the CDR3. Trimming removed 7 bases from V and 0 bases from J; junction bases left unmatched: 10. Germline V gives CDR1 SQVTM, CDR2 ANQGSEA. The CDR3 bases are TGCAGCGCTCAACTTCCGGGACAGGGCTCCTACGAGCAGTACTTC. Its protein is CSAQLPGQGSYEQYF.

The rearrangement uses TRBV7-8 and TRBJ2-7, with a tentative D call TRBD2 (5 bases). CDR1 is SGHVS and CDR2 is FQNEAQ in the germline V gene. Trimming removed 2 bases at V and 6 bases at J, with 14 bases between. CDR3 length: 14 amino acids. The CDR3 region has the DNA TGTGCCAGCAGCTTATCCGGAGCGAGGGCCGAGCAGTACTTC. This translates into CASSLSGARAEQYF.

The gene calls are TRBV6-5 and TRBJ1-2; D ambiguous. The V end lost 5 bases, the J end lost 6 bases, and 13 bases lay between the germline ends. Germline CDR1 is MNHEY and CDR2 is SVGAGI. The CDR3 spans 13 residues. The CDR3 DNA is TGTGCCAGCAGTACTGGCTCTGGGGATGGCTACACCTTC. Its protein product is CASSTGSGDGYTF.

This chain uses TRBV25-1 with TRBJ1-2; D not certain. The CDR3 contains 12 residues. Trimming took 2 bases from V and 4 from J, leaving 5 bases between them. Germline CDR1 MGHDK, CDR2 SYGVNS. The CDR3 loop is CASSEPGYGYTF. The CDR3 DNA reads TGTGCCAGCAGTGAACCTGGCTATGGCTACACCTTC.

This clone was seen a few times. The chain combines TRBV6-5 with TRBJ2-7; unclear D gene. The CDR3 length is 13 residues. In germline, CDR1 is MNHEY, CDR2 SVGAGI. V lost 7 bases and J 3 bases, leaving 13 bases between the germline ends. The CDR3 reads CASKPYINYEQYF. CDR3 DNA: TGTGCCAGCAAACCGTACATAAACTACGAGCAGTACTTC.

A few counts support this clone. This chain joins TRBV9 and TRBJ2-2, with TRBD2 identical over 9 bases. The ends lost 4 bases at V and 5 bases at J; junction bases unmatched: 12. Germline CDR1 reads SGDLS; CDR2 reads YYNGEE. There are 17 residues in the CDR3. CDR3 residues: CASSPLAGGSGTGELFF. CDR3 DNA sequence: TGTGCCAGCAGCCCCCTGGCGGGAGGGAGCGGTACCGGGGAGCTGTTTTTT. Variable domain in full (rest from reference TRBV9 and TRBJ2-2): DSGVTQTPKHLITATGQRVTLRCSPRSGDLSVYWYQQSLDQGLQFLIQYYNGEERAKGNILERFSAQQFPDLHSELNLSSLELGDSALYFCASSPLAGGSGTGELFFGEGSRLTVL.

The genes are TRBV6-4 and TRBJ2-1; 14 positions agree with TRBD2. Germline CDR1 MRHNA, CDR2 SNTAGT. This CDR3 region has 15 residues. J was trimmed by 6 bases and V by 3 bases; bases with no gene match: 1. CDR3 DNA sequence: TGTGCCAGCAGTGAGGGACTAGCGGGAGCCAATGAGCAGTTCTTC. Its protein is CASSEGLAGANEQFF.

This chain joins TRBV29-1 and TRBJ2-1; D is unresolved. V was cut by 6 bases and J by 10 bases, with 19 bases left in between. This CDR3 has 13 residues. Germline V gene sequence: CDR1 SQVTM, CDR2 ANQGSEA. CDR3 region: CSVVLGNMIEQFF. CDR3 sequence (DNA): TGCAGCGTGGTGTTGGGTAATATGATAGAGCAGTTCTTC.

This rearrangement joins TRBV6-1 to TRBJ2-7; maybe TRBD1 (6 bases). The CDR3 runs to 15 residues. V shed 4 bases and J shed 5 bases, with 18 bases lying between them. From germline, CDR1 is MNHNS and CDR2 SASEGT. CDR3 loop: CASSAGPGVLDEQYF. For the CDR3, the DNA is TGTGCCAGCAGTGCAGGGCCAGGGGTGTTGGACGAGCAGTACTTC.

The chain couples TRBV11-2 to TRBJ1-4; 9 bases are shared with TRBD1. After removal of 5 bases from V and 8 bases from J, the junction contained 6 bases not matched to a gene. Germline V gene data show CDR1 as SGHAT and CDR2 as FQNNGV. There are 14 residues in the CDR3. CDR3 amino acids: CASSLGQGYEKLFF. The CDR3 DNA reads as TGTGCCAGCAGCCTGGGACAGGGTTACGAAAAACTGTTTTTT.

This chain uses TRBV30 with TRBJ2-2, with TRBD1 identical over 8 bases. This CDR3 comprises 13 residues. CDR1 GTSNPN and CDR2 SVGIG come from the germline V gene (reference sequence). Losses at the gene ends were 8 bases for V and 8 bases for J; bases not matched to a gene: 10. The CDR3 coding sequence is TGTGCCGGAACCGGACAGGGTAGGGGGGAGCTGTTTTTT. It translates to CAGTGQGRGELFF.

V usage is TRBV6-5 and J usage is TRBJ1-1; no clear D gene. Trimming stripped 6 bases from V and 8 bases from J, with 10 bases between. The CDR3 has 11 amino acids. Germline CDR1 reads MNHEY; CDR2 reads SVGAGI. The CDR3 is CASSRWSEAFF. The CDR3 nucleotides read TGTGCCAGCAGCCGATGGTCGGAAGCTTTCTTT.

This clone was counted a single time. This rearrangement joins TRBV15 to TRBJ2-5, with D perhaps matching TRBD1 or TRBD2 (5 bases each). Looked up from germline, CDR1 is LNHNV and CDR2 is YYDKDF (reference sequence). The CDR3 sequence is 16 residues long. Trimming shortened V by 1 base and J by 4 bases, and 16 bases separated the two germline ends. The CDR3 sequence: CATSRVGGQGRETQYF. In DNA, the CDR3 is TGTGCCACCAGCAGAGTAGGCGGGCAGGGCCGAGAGACCCAGTACTTC.

The V and J genes are TRBV20-1 and TRBJ2-5, with 7 bases fitting TRBD1. This CDR3 comprises 11 residues. Per the germline V gene, CDR1 is DFQATT and CDR2 is SNEGSKA (reference sequence). The CDR3 coding sequence is TGCAGCACAGGGGTTGTGGAGACCCAGTACTTC. Protein: CSTGVVETQYF.

The rearrangement uses TRBV6-1 and TRBJ2-7; weak D call: TRBD1 (6 bases). The CDR3 spans 14 residues. Trimming stripped 7 bases from V and 1 base from J, with 14 bases between. CDR1 is MNHNS and CDR2 is SASEGT in the germline V gene. The CDR3, as DNA: TGTGCCAGCATGGTTTTGGGGACATCCTACGAGCAGTACTTC. Encoded protein: CASMVLGTSYEQYF.